This section outlines one TCR beta chain sequence together with its context. This sample is drawn from a study of blood T cell repertoires in COVID-19. Trimming took 7 bases from V and 4 from J; bases not matched to a gene: 10. The CDR3 runs to 15 residues. Germline V gene lookup returns CDR1 SGHRS and CDR2 YFSETQ. Here immunoSEQ multiplex PCR was the method, and the copy in TCRdb shows in-frame clones only, minus some. Of approximately 97,000 clones in the sample, approximately 86% were seen once. V gene TRBV5-1 combines with J gene TRBJ2-5; 10 bases match TRBD2. The source of this sequence is a man aged 50 to 59 with active or convalescent COVID-19. The sample taken for sequencing was peripheral blood. The CDR3 DNA follows: TGCGCCAGCCTCCCAAGCGGGGGGGCCTCAGAGACCCAGTACTTC. Its protein is CASLPSGGASETQYF. Variable domain in full (rest from reference TRBV5-1 and TRBJ2-5): KAGVTQTPRYLIKTRGQQVTLSCSPISGHRSVSWYQQTPGQGLQFLFEYFSETQRNKGNFPGRFSGRQFSNSRSEMNVSTLELGDSALYLCASLPSGGASETQYFGPGTRLLVL.